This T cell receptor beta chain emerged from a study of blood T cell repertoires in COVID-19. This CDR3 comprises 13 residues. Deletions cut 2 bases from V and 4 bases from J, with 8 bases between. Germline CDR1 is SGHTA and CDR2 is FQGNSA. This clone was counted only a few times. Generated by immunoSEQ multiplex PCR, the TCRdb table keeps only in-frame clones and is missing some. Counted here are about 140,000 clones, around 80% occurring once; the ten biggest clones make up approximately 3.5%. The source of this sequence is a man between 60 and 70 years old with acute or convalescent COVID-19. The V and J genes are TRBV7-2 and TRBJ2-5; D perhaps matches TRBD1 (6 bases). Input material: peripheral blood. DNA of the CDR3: TGTGCCAGCAGCTTAACAGGGCCAGAGACCCAGTACTTC. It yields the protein CASSLTGPETQYF.